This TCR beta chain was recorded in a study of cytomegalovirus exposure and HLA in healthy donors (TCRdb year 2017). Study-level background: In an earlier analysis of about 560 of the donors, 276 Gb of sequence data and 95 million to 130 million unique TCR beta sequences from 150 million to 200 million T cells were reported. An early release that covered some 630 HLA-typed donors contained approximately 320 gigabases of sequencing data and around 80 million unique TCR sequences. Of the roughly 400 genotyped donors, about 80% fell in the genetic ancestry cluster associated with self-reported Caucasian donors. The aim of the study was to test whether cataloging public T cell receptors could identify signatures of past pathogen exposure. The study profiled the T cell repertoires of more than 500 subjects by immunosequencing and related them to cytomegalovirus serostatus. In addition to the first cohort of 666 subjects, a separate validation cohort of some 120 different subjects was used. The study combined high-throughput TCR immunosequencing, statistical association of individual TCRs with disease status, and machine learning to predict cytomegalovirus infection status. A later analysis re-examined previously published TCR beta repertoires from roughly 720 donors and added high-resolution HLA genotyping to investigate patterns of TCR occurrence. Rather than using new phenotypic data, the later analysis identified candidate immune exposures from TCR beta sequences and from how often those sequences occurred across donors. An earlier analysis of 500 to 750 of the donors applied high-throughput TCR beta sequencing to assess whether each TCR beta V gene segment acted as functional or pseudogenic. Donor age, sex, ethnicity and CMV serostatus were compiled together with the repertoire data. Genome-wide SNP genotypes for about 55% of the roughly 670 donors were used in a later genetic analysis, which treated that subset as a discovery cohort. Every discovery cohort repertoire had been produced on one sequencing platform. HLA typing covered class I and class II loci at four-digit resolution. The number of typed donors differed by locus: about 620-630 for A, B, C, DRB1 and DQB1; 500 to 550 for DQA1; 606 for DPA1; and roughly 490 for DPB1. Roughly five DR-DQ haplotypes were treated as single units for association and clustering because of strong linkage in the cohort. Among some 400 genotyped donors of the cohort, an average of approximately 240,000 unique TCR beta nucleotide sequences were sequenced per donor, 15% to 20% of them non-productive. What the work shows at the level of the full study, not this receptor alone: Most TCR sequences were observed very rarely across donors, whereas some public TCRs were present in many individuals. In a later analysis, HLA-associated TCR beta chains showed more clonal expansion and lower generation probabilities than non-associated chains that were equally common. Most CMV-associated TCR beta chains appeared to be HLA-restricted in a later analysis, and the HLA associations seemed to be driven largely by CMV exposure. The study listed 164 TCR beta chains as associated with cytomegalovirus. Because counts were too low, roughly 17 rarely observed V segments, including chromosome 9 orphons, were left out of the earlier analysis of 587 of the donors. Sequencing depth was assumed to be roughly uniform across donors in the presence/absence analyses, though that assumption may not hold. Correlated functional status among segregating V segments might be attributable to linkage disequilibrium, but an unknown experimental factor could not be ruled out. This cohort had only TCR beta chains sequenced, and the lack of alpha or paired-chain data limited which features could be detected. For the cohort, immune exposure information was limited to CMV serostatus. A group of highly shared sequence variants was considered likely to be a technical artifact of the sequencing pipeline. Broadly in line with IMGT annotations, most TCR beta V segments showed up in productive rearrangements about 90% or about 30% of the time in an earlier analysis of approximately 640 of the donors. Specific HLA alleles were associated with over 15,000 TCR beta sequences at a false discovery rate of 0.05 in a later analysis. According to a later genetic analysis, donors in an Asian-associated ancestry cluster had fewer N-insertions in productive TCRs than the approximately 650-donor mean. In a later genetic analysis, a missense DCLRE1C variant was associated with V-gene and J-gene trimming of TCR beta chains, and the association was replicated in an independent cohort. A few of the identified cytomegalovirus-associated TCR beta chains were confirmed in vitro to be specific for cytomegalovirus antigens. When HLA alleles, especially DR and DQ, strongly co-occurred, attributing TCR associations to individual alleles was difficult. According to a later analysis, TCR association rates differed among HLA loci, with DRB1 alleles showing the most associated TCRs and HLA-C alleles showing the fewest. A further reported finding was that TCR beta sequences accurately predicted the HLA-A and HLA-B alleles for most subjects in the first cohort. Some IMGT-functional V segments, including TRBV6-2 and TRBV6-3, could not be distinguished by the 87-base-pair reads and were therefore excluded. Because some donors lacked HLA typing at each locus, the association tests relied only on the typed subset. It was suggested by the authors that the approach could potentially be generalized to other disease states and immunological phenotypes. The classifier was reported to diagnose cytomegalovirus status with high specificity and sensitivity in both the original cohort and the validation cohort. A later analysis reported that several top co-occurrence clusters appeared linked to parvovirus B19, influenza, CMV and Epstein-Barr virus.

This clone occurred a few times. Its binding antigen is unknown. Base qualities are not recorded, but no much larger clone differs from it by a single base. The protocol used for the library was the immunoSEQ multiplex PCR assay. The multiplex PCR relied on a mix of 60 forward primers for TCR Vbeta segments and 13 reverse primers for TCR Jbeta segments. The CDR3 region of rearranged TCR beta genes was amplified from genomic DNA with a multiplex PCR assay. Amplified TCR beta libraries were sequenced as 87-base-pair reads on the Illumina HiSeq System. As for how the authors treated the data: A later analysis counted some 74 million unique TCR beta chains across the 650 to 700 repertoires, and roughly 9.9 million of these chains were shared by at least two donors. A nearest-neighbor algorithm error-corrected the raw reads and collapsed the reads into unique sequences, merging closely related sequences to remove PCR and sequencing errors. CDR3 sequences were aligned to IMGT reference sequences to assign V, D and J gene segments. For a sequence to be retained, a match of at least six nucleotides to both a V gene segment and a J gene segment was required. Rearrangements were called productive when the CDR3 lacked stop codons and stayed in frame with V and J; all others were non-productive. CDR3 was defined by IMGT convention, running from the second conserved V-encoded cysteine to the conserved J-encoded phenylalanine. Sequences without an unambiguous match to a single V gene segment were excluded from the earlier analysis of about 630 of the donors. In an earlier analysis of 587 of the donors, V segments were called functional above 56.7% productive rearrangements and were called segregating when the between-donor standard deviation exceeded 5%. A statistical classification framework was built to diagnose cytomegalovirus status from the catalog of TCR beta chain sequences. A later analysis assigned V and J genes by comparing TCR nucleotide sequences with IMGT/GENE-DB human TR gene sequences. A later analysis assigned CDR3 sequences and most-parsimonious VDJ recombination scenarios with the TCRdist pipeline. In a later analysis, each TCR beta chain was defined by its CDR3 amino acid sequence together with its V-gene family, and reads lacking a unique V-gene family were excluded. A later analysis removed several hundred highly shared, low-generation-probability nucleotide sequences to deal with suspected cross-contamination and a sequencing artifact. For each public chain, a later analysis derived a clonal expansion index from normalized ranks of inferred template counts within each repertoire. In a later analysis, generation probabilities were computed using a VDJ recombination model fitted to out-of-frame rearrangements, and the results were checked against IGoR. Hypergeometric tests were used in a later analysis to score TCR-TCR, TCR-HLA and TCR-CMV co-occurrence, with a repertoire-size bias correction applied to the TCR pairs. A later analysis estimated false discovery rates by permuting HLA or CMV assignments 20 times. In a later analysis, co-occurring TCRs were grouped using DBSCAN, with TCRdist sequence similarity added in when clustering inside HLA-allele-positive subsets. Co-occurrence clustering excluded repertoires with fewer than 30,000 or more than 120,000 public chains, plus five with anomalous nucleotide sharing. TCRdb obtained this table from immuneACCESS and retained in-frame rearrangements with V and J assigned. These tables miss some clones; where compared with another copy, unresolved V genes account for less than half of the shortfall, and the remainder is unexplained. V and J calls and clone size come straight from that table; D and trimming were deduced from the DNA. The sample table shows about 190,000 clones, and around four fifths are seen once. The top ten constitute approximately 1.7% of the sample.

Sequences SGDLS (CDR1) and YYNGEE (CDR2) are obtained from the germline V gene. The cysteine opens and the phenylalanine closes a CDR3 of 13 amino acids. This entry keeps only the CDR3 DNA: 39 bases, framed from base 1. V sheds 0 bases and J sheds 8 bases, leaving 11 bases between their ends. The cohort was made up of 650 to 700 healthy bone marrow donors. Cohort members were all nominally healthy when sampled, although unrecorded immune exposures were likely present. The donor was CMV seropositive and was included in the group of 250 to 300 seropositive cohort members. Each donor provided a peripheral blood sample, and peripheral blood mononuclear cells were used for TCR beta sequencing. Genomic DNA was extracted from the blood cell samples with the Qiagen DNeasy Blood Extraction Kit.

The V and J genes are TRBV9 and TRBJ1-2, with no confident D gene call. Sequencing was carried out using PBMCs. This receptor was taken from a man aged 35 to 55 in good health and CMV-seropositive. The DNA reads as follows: TGTGCCAGCAGCGTAGGTGTGGGCGACGGCTACACCTTC. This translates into CASSVGVGDGYTF.